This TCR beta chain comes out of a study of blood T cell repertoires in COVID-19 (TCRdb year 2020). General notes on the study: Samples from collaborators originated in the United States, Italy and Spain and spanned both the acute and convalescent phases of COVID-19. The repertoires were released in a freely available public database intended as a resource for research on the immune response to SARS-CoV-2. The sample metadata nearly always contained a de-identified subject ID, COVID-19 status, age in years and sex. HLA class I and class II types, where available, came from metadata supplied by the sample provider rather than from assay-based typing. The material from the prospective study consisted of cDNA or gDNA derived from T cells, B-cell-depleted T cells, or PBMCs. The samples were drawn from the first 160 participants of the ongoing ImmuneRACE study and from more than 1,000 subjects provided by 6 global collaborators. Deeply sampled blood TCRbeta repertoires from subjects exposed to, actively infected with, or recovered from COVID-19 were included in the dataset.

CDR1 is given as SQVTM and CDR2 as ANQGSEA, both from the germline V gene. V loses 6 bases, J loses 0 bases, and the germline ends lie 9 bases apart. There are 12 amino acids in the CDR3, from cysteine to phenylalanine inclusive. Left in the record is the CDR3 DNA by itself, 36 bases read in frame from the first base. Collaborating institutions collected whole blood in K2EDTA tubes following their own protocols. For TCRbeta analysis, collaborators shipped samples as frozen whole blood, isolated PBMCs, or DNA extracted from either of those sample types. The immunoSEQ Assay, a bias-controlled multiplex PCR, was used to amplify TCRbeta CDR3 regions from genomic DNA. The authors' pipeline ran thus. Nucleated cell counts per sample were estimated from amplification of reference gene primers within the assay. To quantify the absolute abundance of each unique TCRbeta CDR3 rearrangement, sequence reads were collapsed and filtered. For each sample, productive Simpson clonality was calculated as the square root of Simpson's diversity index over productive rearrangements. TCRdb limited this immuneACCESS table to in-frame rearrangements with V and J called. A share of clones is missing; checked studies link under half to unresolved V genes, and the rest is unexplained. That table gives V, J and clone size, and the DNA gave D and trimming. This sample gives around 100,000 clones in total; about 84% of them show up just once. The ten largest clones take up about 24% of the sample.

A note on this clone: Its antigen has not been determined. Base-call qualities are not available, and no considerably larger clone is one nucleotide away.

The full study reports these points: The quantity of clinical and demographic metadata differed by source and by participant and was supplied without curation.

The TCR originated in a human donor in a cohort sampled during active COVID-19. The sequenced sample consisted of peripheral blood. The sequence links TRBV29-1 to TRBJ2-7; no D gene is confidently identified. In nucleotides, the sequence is TGCAGCGTCAGACATAGCTCCTACGAGCAGTACTTC. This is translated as CSVRHSSYEQYF.